Only a few counts were recorded for the clone carrying this T cell receptor (beta chain). The antigen remains undetermined. The TCR beta CDR3 regions underwent amplification using RNA transcripts as the source. Using the HTBI primer set, a first-round RT-PCR was run on the TCR CDR3. A single record per CDR3 protein comes from TCRdb applying MiXCR to the multiplex PCR reads. The repertoire holds some 800,000 distinct CDR3 sequences, 38% seen once, with around 9.3% in the top ten. This specimen comes from a study of T cells in Graves' hyperthyroidism and ophthalmopathy. The study's findings and limits: Researchers found most expanded thyroid clonotypes above 0.001 in blood as well.

The ends were cut back, 2 bases at V and 5 bases at J, with 13 bases in the middle. Germline V gene data show CDR1 as SGHAT and CDR2 as FQNNGV. This CDR3 has 14 residues. Hyperthyroidism of Graves' type that showed no ophthalmopathy progression within 18 months was stable. The receptor's source is a young man with Graves' hyperthyroidism. Sequencing used blood. The chain uses TRBV11-2 and TRBJ2-7; D gene ambiguous. CDR3 nucleotides: TGTGCCAGCAGCTTACTTCTAGACTGGAACGAGCAGTACTTC. Translated: CASSLLLDWNEQYF. Using reference TRBV11-2 and TRBJ2-7 for the parts outside the CDR3, the full variable domain is EAGVAQSPRYKIIEKRQSVAFWCNPISGHATLYWYQQILGQGPKLLIQFQNNGVVDDSQLPKDRFSAERLKGVDSTLKIQPAKLEDSAVYLCASSLLLDWNEQYFGPGTRLTVT.